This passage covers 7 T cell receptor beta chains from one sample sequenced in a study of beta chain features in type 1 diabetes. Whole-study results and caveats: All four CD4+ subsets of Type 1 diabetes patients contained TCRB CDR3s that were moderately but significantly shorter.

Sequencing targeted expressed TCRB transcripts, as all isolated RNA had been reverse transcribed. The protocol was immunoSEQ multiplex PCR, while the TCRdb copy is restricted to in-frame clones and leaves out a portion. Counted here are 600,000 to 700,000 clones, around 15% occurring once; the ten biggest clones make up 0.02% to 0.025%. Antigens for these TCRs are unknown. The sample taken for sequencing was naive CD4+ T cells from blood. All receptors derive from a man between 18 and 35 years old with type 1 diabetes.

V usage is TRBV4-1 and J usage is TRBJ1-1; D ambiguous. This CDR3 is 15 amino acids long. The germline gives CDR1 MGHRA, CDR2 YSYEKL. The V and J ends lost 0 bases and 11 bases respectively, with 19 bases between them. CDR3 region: CASSQEEKGLVGAFF. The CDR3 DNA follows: TGCGCCAGCAGCCAAGAGGAGAAAGGGTTAGTAGGCGCTTTCTTT.

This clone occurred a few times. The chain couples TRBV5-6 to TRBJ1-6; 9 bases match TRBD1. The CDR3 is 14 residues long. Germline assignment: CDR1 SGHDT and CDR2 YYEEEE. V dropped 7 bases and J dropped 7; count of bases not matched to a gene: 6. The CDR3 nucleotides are TGTGCCAGCGGGACAGGGACAGGCAATTCACCCCTCCACTTT. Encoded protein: CASGTGTGNSPLHF. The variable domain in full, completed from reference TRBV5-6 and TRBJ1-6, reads DAGVTQSPTHLIKTRGQQVTLRCSPKSGHDTVSWYQQALGQGPQFIFQYYEEEERQRGNFPDRFSGHQFPNYSSELNVNALLLGDSALYLCASGTGTGNSPLHFGNGTRLTVT.

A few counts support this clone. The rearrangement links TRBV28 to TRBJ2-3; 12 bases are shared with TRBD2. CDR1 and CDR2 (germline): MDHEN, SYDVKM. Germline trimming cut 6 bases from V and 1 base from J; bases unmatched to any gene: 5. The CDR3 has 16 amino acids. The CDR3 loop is CASRETSGGGTDTQYF. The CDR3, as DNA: TGTGCCAGCAGGGAGACTAGCGGGGGAGGCACAGATACGCAGTATTTT.

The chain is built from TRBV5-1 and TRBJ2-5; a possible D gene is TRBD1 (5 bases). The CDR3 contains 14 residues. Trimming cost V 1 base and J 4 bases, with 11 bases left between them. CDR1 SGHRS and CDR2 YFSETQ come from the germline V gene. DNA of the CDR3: TGCGCCAGCAGCTTGACTTCAGGGCCAGAGACCCAGTACTTC. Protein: CASSLTSGPETQYF. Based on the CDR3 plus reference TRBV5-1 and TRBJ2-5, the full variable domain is KAGVTQTPRYLIKTRGQQVTLSCSPISGHRSVSWYQQTPGQGLQFLFEYFSETQRNKGNFPGRFSGRQFSNSRSEMNVSTLELGDSALYLCASSLTSGPETQYFGPGTRLLVL.

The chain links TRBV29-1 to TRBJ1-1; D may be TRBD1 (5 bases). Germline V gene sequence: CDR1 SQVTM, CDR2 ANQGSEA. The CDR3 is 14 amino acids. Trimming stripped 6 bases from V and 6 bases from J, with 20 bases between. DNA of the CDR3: TGCAGCGTAGTCAACCAGGGAGCCTGGGCTGAAGCTTTCTTT. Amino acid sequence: CSVVNQGAWAEAFF.

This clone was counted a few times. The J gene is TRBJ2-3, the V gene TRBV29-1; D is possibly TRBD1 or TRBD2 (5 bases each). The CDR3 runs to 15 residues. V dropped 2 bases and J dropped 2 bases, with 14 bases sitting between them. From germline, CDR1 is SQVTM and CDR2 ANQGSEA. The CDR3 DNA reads TGCAGCGTTGAAAGTAAGGGGAGTCACACAGATACGCAGTATTTT. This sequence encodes CSVESKGSHTDTQYF.

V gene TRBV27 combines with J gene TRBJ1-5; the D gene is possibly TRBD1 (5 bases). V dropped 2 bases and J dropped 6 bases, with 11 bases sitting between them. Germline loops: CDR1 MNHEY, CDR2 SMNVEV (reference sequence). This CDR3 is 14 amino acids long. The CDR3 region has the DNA TGTGCCAGCAGTTTAGGTGGGGGAGCTCAGCCCCAGCATTTT. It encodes CASSLGGGAQPQHF.